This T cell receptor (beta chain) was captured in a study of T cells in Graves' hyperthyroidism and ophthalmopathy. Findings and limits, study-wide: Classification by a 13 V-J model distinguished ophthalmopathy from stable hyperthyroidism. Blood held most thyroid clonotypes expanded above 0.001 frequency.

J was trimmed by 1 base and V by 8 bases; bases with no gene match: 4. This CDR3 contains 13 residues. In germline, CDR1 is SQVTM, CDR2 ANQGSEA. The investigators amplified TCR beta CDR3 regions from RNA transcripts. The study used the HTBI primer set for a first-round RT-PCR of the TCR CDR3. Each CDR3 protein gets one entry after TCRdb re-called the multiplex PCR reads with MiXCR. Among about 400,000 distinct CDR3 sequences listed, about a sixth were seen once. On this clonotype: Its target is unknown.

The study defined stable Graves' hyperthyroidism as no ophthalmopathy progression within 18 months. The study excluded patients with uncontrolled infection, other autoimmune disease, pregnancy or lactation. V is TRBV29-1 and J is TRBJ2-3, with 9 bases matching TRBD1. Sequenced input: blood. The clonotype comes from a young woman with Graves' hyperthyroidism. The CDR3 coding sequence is TGCAGCCTACGGACAGGGGGCACAGATACGCAGTATTTT. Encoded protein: CSLRTGGTDTQYF.